This entry features one T cell receptor beta chain sequence. Its antigen is unidentified. Germline values: CDR1 MGHRA, CDR2 YSYEKL. V lost 6 bases to trimming and J lost 2 bases, with 14 bases between them. The CDR3 covers 14 residues. 13 Jbeta primers and 60 Vbeta primers were used for the PCR. Method: immunoSEQ multiplex PCR; TCRdb's copy keeps in-frame clones and lacks some. The sample contains around 93,000 clones, about 79% of which appear only once. This specimen comes from a study of cytomegalovirus exposure and HLA in healthy donors. Whole-study context: In terms of ancestry, the Caucasian-associated cluster contained roughly four fifths of the roughly 400 genotyped donors. Study findings and constraints: Common viral pathogens (according to a later analysis) appeared linked to several of the most significant clusters. Donors belonging to an Asian-associated ancestry cluster reportedly showed fewer N-insertions in productive TCRs than the approximately 690-donor mean, according to what a later analysis found.

Source material: PBMCs. This TCR was sampled from a man aged 45-60 years in good health and CMV-seronegative. The rearrangement links TRBV4-1 to TRBJ2-7; possible D gene TRBD2, 6 bases. CDR3 nucleotides: TGCGCCAGCAGTCCCAGAACGGGGGCCTACGAGCAGTACTTC. It specifies CASSPRTGAYEQYF.